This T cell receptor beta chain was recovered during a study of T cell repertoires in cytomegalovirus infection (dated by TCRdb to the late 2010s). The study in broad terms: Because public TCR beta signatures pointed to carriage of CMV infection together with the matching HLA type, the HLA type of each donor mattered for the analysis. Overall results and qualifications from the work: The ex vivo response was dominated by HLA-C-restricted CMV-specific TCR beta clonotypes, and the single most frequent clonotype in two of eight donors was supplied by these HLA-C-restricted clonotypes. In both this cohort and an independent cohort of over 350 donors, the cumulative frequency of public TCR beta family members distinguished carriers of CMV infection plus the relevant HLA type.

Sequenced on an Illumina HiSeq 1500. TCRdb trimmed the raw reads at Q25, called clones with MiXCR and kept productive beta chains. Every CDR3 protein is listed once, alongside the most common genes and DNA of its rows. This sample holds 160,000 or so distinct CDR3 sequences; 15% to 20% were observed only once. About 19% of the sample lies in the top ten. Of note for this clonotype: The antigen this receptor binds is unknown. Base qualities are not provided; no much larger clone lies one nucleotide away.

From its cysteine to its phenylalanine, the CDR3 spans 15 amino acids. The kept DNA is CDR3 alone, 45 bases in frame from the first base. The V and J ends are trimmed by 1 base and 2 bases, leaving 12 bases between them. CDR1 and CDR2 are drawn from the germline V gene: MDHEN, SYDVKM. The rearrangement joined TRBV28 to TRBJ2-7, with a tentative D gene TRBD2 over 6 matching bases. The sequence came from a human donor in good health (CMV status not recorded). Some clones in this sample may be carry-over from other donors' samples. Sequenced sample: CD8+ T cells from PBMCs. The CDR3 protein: CASSLSRTTAYEQYF. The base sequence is TGTGCCAGCAGTTTATCACGGACTACAGCCTACGAGCAGTACTTC.